Below are 30 T cell receptor beta chains sequenced from a single sample in a study of blood T cell repertoires in COVID-19. Profiling relied on immunoSEQ multiplex PCR, and the TCRdb table lists in-frame clones only, not all of them. The data contain hundreds of thousands of clones, 85% to 90% of them seen just once; the ten biggest clones take up 4.4%. The source material was peripheral blood. Receptors were obtained from a man aged 45-65 years with acute or convalescent COVID-19.

V gene TRBV18 combines with J gene TRBJ1-5; D may be TRBD1 (5 bases). The CDR3 runs to 17 residues. The ends were cut back, 2 bases at V and 1 base at J, with 15 bases in the middle. CDR1 is KGHSH and CDR2 is LQKENI in the germline V gene. The CDR3 loop reads CASSPVGGGRSNQPQHF. The CDR3 DNA reads TGTGCCAGCTCACCAGTGGGGGGGGGAAGGAGCAATCAGCCCCAGCATTTT.

V usage is TRBV7-7 and J usage is TRBJ2-2; D not resolved. CDR1 is SSHAT and CDR2 is FNYEAQ in the germline V gene (reference sequence). This CDR3 spans 15 amino acids. Trimming took off 8 bases at V and 0 bases at J, with 13 bases between the two ends. The CDR3 sequence: CASSSEAANTGELFF. The CDR3 DNA reads TGTGCCAGCTCGTCAGAGGCCGCGAACACCGGGGAGCTGTTTTTT.

The CDR3 DNA reads TGTGCCTGGAGTGGCGGGGGGGGGCAGCCCCAGCATTTT. It translates to CAWSGGGGQPQHF. This chain joins TRBV30 and TRBJ1-5, with D possibly TRBD1 on 5 matching bases. V gave up 1 base and J gave up 7 bases, with 11 bases separating them. In germline, CDR1 is GTSNPN, CDR2 SVGIG (reference sequence). The CDR3 runs to 13 residues.

The chain joins TRBV6-5 to TRBJ1-1; D gene uncertain. V lost 8 bases, J lost 3 bases, and 13 bases lay in between. CDR3 length: 13 amino acids. Germline lookup yields CDR1 MNHEY and CDR2 SVGAGI. CDR3 residues: CASRLHRDTEAFF. The DNA for the CDR3 is TGTGCCAGCCGACTACACCGGGACACTGAAGCTTTCTTT.

The CDR3 sequence is CASSRSGGEGNTIYF. The CDR3 DNA sequence: TGCGCCAGCAGCAGGTCAGGGGGCGAGGGAAACACCATATATTTT. The chain is built from TRBV5-1 and TRBJ1-3; TRBD1 matches at 8 bases. Trimming at V came to 4 bases and at J to 4 bases, leaving 7 bases not matched to a gene. This CDR3 comprises 15 residues. The germline CDR1 and CDR2 sequences are SGHRS and YFSETQ.

The chain recombines TRBV6-5 with TRBJ1-1; 7 nucleotides align to TRBD1. The CDR3 consists of 14 residues. Germline V gives CDR1 MNHEY, CDR2 SVGAGI. J gave up 2 bases and V 7 bases, and 7 bases lay outside the gene matches. In DNA, the CDR3 is TGTGCCAGCAAGGCCCAGGGGGATAACACTGAAGCTTTCTTT. It yields the protein CASKAQGDNTEAFF.

As DNA, the CDR3 is TGCAGCGTTGACCGCTACAATGAGCAGTTCTTC. This gives the protein CSVDRYNEQFF. The rearrangement joins TRBV29-1 to TRBJ2-1; D is undetermined. The CDR3 has 11 amino acids. Deletions cut 3 bases from V and 3 bases from J, with 3 bases between. Germline V gene lookup returns CDR1 SQVTM and CDR2 ANQGSEA.

The chain recombines TRBV29-1 with TRBJ1-1, with D unclear. This CDR3 is 13 amino acids long. The V gene's germline CDR1 is SQVTM and CDR2 ANQGSEA. V dropped 1 base and J dropped 5 bases, with 11 bases sitting between them. CDR3 loop: CSVEGQSGTEAFF. CDR3 nucleotide sequence: TGCAGCGTTGAAGGCCAATCGGGGACTGAAGCTTTCTTT.

This chain connects TRBV2 to TRBJ2-2; TRBD2 matches at 13 bases. Trimming at V came to 5 bases and at J to 5 bases, leaving 5 bases not matched to a gene. The CDR3 spans 16 residues. Germline lookup yields CDR1 SNHLY and CDR2 FYNNEI. CDR3 nucleotide sequence: TGTGCCAGCAGTCCCGGACTAGCGGGGGTGACCGGGGAGCTGTTTTTT. The encoded protein is CASSPGLAGVTGELFF.

The V and J genes are TRBV2 and TRBJ1-3; perhaps TRBD1 as D (5 bases). Germline CDR1 reads SNHLY; CDR2 reads FYNNEI. The CDR3 covers 16 residues. With 6 bases removed from V and 2 bases from J, the gap between germline ends came to 17 bases. The DNA for the CDR3 is TGTGCCAGCAGGTCGGGGGTCAGAACACCTGGAAACACCATATATTTT. It specifies CASRSGVRTPGNTIYF. The full variable domain, with the rest looked up from reference TRBV2 and TRBJ1-3, is EPEVTQTPSHQVTQMGQEVILRCVPISNHLYFYWYRQILGQKVEFLVSFYNNEISEKSEIFDDQFSVERPDGSNFTLKIRSTKLEDSAMYFCASRSGVRTPGNTIYFGEGSWLTVV.

This clone was counted a single time. The chain joins TRBV30 to TRBJ2-5; possibly TRBD2 for D (7 bases). V gave up 8 bases and J gave up 5 bases, with 15 bases separating them. The germline V gene encodes CDR1 GTSNPN and CDR2 SVGIG (reference sequence). The length of the CDR3 is 12 residues. CDR3: CAGGGAGETQYF. Here the CDR3 DNA reads TGTGCCGGTGGGGGGGCGGGCGAGACCCAGTACTTC.

This chain joins TRBV2 and TRBJ2-7; perhaps TRBD1 as D (6 bases). The CDR3 covers 13 residues. Per germline, CDR1 SNHLY and CDR2 FYNNEI. Trimming stripped 7 bases from V and 7 bases from J, with 17 bases between. The DNA for the CDR3 is TGTGCCAGCACCGACAGGACCCTAATGGAGCAGTACTTC. This codes for CASTDRTLMEQYF.

DNA for the CDR3: TGTGCCAGCAGCTTTCATCCGGGGGTCGACTATGGCTACACCTTC. Residues: CASSFHPGVDYGYTF. V usage is TRBV7-2 and J usage is TRBJ1-2; D possibly corresponds to TRBD1 (5 bases). The germline CDR1 and CDR2 sequences are SGHTA and FQGNSA. The CDR3 consists of 15 residues. Deletions cut 3 bases from V and 3 bases from J, with 14 bases between.

This chain connects TRBV3-1 (or the pseudogene TRBV3-2) to TRBJ2-4; D possibly corresponds to TRBD1 (6 bases). V was pared by 5 bases and J by 1 base, with 15 bases between. Germline CDR1 LGHDT, CDR2 YNNKEL (reference sequence). The CDR3 consists of 16 residues. As DNA, the CDR3 is TGTGCCAGCAGCAGTCGGACAGTGACGGCCAAAAACATTCAGTACTTC. Translation: CASSSRTVTAKNIQYF.

The V gene is TRBV4-1, the J gene TRBJ2-1, with 14 bases identical to TRBD2. The CDR3 sequence is 17 residues long. The V gene's germline CDR1 is MGHRA and CDR2 YSYEKL. The junction had 8 bases not matched to a gene; V was cut back by 1 base and J by 9 bases. DNA for the CDR3: TGCGCCAGCAGCCAAGCTCAGACTAGCGGGGGGGCGCTTGAGCAGTTCTTC. Amino acids: CASSQAQTSGGALEQFF.

This chain joins TRBV9 and TRBJ1-2; D unclear. The CDR3 has 17 amino acids. The ends were cut back, 0 bases at V and 7 bases at J, with 22 bases in the middle. Germline CDR1 SGDLS, CDR2 YYNGEE. Written as DNA, the CDR3 is TGTGCCAGCAGCGTAGCGGGTTCCGGAGGAGGGCCGGCTGGCTACACCTTC. Translating it yields CASSVAGSGGGPAGYTF.

The gene calls are TRBV19 and TRBJ1-2; D remains ambiguous. The CDR3 covers 14 residues. Germline V lookup: CDR1 LNHDA, CDR2 SQIVND (reference sequence). The V end lost 3 bases, the J end lost 0 bases, and 8 bases lay between the germline ends. CDR3 nucleotides: TGTGCCAGTAGTATTGTCAGCGCTAACTATGGCTACACCTTC. As protein: CASSIVSANYGYTF.

The V call is TRBV18, the J call TRBJ1-1; no clear D gene. Trimming stripped 0 bases from V and 0 bases from J, with 8 bases between. The CDR3 has 15 amino acids. Looked up from germline, CDR1 is KGHSH and CDR2 is LQKENI. DNA for the CDR3: TGTGCCAGCTCACCACCAAGATCAGTGAACACTGAAGCTTTCTTT. Amino acids: CASSPPRSVNTEAFF. Using reference TRBV18 and TRBJ1-1 for the parts outside the CDR3, the full variable domain is NAGVMQNPRHLVRRRGQEARLRCSPMKGHSHVYWYRQLPEEGLKFMVYLQKENIIDESGMPKERFSAEFPKEGPSILRIQQVVRGDSAAYFCASSPPRSVNTEAFFGQGTRLTVV.

This chain uses TRBV11-2 with TRBJ1-1; D ambiguous. Trimming left V 0 bases short and J 0 bases short, with 8 bases between. The CDR3 is made up of 15 amino acids. CDR1 and CDR2 (germline): SGHAT, FQNNGV. The CDR3 DNA follows: TGTGCCAGCAGCTTAGATGTTACTATGAACACTGAAGCTTTCTTT. Its protein is CASSLDVTMNTEAFF.

This clone was detected once. The CDR3 loop is CASSWWEPQTIQYF. The CDR3, as DNA: TGTGCCAGCAGTTGGTGGGAGCCCCAAACGATTCAGTACTTC. The J gene is TRBJ2-4, the V gene TRBV27; possibly TRBD2 for D (5 bases). Per germline, CDR1 MNHEY and CDR2 SMNVEV (reference sequence). CDR3 size: 14 residues. The ends were cut back, 4 bases at V and 10 bases at J, with 17 bases in the middle.

This chain joins TRBV15 and TRBJ1-3; TRBD1 aligns across 9 bases. The CDR3 extends over 17 amino acids. Germline V gene sequence: CDR1 LNHNV, CDR2 YYDKDF (reference sequence). The junction had 8 bases not matched to a gene; V was cut back by 2 bases and J by 3 bases. The DNA for the CDR3 is TGTGCCACCAGCAGACCGGACAGGGGAACGGTTGGAAACACCATATATTTT. Its protein product is CATSRPDRGTVGNTIYF.

This chain connects TRBV29-1 to TRBJ2-1, with 7 bases matching TRBD1. Germline V gene sequence: CDR1 SQVTM, CDR2 ANQGSEA. The CDR3 spans 14 residues. V shed 5 bases, J shed 8 bases, and the junction held 12 bases outside the gene matches. CDR3 coding DNA: TGCAGCGTTCAACGGACAGGTAATTTCGATGAGCAGTTCTTC. Encoded protein: CSVQRTGNFDEQFF.

V gene TRBV3-1 (or the pseudogene TRBV3-2) combines with J gene TRBJ1-5; D perhaps matches TRBD1 (6 bases). The V gene lost 5 bases and the J gene lost 3 bases, with 17 bases spanning the gap. Looked up from germline, CDR1 is LGHDT and CDR2 is YNNKEL (reference sequence). CDR3 length: 16 residues. CDR3 coding DNA: TGTGCCAGCAGCTCAAGCGGGGGGCACGACAATCAGCCCCAGCATTTT. Translated: CASSSSGGHDNQPQHF.

The rearrangement links TRBV6-2 or TRBV6-3 to TRBJ2-7; the match to TRBD2 covers 16 bases. Germline V gives CDR1 MNHEY, CDR2 SVGEGT. This CDR3 is 19 amino acids long. V shed 6 bases, J shed 0 bases, and the junction held 11 bases outside the gene matches. The CDR3 DNA reads TGTGCCAGCAGCATTACCGGGACTAGCGGGGGGGATAGCTCCTACGAGCAGTACTTC. Translation gives CASSITGTSGGDSSYEQYF.

The chain recombines TRBV19 with TRBJ1-2; TRBD1 is a possible D gene (5 bases). The V gene lost 3 bases and the J gene lost 4 bases, with 12 bases spanning the gap. The V gene's germline CDR1 is LNHDA and CDR2 SQIVND (reference sequence). This CDR3 has 14 residues. CDR3 DNA: TGTGCCAGTAGTATGGAGCAGGGAAGCTATGGCTACACCTTC. Its protein is CASSMEQGSYGYTF.

This chain joins TRBV6-5 and TRBJ2-7; TRBD1 might be the D (6 bases). Between the trimmed V and J ends, which lost 6 bases and 2 bases, there was a span of 17 bases. Germline V lookup: CDR1 MNHEY, CDR2 SVGAGI. The CDR3 spans 15 residues. CDR3 residues: CASRPQGQPPYEQYF. CDR3 in DNA: TGTGCCAGCAGACCTCAGGGGCAGCCACCCTACGAGCAGTACTTC.

This sequence joins TRBV5-8 and TRBJ1-5; the D is unclear. The CDR3 covers 14 residues. Per germline, CDR1 SGHTS and CDR2 YDEGEE. V lost 1 base and J 5 bases, leaving 10 bases between the germline ends. CDR3 sequence (DNA): TGTGCCAGCAGCTTGCGGGGAGGCTATCAGCCCCAGCATTTT. Protein sequence: CASSLRGGYQPQHF.

CDR3 protein: CASSDLYRDYGYTF. The CDR3 nucleotides read TGTGCCAGCAGTGACCTCTACAGGGACTATGGCTACACCTTC. This chain connects TRBV6-1 to TRBJ1-2; tentative D call: TRBD1 (6 bases). Trimming shortened V by 3 bases and J by 3 bases, and 11 bases separated the two germline ends. Germline CDR1 is MNHNS and CDR2 is SASEGT. This CDR3 has 14 amino acids.

The chain carries TRBV29-1 and TRBJ2-3, with D possibly matching TRBD2 (7 bases). Trimming left V 7 bases short and J 3 bases short, with 14 bases between. CDR3 length: 13 residues. Germline assignment: CDR1 SQVTM and CDR2 ANQGSEA. The CDR3 DNA sequence: TGCAGCGCCGATGGGGGGGCTACAGATACGCAGTATTTT. As protein: CSADGGATDTQYF.

This chain joins TRBV10-3 and TRBJ1-4; the D gene is possibly TRBD1 (5 bases). From germline, CDR1 is ENHRY and CDR2 SYGVKD. V lost 5 bases to trimming and J lost 4 bases, with 11 bases between them. This CDR3 spans 14 amino acids. DNA for the CDR3: TGTGCCATCAGTAGGTCAGGGCTTAATGAAAAACTGTTTTTT. This translates into CAISRSGLNEKLFF.